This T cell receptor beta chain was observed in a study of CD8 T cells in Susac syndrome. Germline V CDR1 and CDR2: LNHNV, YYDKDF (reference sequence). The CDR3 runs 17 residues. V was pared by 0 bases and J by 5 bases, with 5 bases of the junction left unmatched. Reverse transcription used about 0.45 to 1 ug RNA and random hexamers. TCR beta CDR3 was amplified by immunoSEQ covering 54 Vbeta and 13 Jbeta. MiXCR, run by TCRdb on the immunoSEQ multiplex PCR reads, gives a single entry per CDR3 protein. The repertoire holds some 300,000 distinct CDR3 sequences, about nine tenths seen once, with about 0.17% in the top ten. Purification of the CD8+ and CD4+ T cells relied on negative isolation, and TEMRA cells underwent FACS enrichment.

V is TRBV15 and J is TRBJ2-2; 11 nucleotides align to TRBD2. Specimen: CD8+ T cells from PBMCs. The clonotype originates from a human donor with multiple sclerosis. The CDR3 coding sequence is TGTGCCACCAGCAGAGAAAGGAGGACTAGCGGGACCGGGGAGCTGTTTTTT. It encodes CATSRERRTSGTGELFF. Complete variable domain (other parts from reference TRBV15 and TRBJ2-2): DAMVIQNPRYQVTQFGKPVTLSCSQTLNHNVMYWYQQKSSQAPKLLFHYYDKDFNNEADTPDNFQSRRPNTSFCFLDIRSPGLGDTAMYLCATSRERRTSGTGELFFGEGSRLTVL.